This TCR beta chain was profiled in a study of blood T cell repertoires in COVID-19. Germline loops: CDR1 SGHTA, CDR2 FQGNSA. The CDR3 extends over 18 amino acids. V lost 2 bases to trimming and J lost 1 base; unmatched junction nucleotides: 8. Participants were aged roughly 18 to 89 years from 20 to 30 US areas. Libraries were prepared by immunoSEQ multiplex PCR; TCRdb keeps only in-frame clonotypes and omits some of them. The sample shows 330,000 or so clones, more than 85% of them seen only once. The chain recombines TRBV7-2 with TRBJ2-3, with 11 bases lining up with TRBD2. Sequencing used PBMCs or T cells enriched from blood (not recorded which). This receptor was identified in a woman aged 25-40 years who had recovered from COVID-19. The CDR3 sequence is CASSLQIAGGPGTDTQYF. DNA for the CDR3: TGTGCCAGCAGCTTACAGATAGCGGGGGGGCCCGGCACAGATACGCAGTATTTT.